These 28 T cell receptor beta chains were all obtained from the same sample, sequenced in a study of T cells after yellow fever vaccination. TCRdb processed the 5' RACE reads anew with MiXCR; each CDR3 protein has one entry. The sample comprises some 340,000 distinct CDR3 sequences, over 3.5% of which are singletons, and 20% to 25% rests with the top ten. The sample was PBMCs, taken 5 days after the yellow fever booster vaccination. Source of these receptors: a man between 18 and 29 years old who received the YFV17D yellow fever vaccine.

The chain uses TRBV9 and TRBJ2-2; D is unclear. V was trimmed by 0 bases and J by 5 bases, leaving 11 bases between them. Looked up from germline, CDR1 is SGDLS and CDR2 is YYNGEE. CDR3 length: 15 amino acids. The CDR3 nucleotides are TGTGCCAGCAGCGTAGGGTGGCTAGAAACCGGGGAGCTGTTTTTT. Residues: CASSVGWLETGELFF.

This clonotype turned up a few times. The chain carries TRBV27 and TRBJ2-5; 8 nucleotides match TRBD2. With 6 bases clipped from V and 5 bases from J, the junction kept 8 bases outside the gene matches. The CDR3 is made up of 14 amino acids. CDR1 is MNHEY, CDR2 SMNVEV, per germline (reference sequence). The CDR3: CASRPPGGAETQYF. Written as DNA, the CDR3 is TGTGCCAGCAGACCCCCGGGGGGGGCGGAGACCCAGTACTTC.

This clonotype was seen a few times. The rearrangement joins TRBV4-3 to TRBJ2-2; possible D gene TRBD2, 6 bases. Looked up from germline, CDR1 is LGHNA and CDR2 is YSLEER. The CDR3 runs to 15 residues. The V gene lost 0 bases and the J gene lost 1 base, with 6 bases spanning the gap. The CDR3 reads CASSQDGGNTGELFF. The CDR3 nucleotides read TGCGCCAGCAGCCAAGACGGGGGGAACACCGGGGAGCTGTTTTTT.

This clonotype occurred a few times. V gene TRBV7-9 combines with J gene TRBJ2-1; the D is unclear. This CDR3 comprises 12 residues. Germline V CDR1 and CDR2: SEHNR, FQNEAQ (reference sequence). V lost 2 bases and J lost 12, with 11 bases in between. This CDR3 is CASSLFGEVQFF. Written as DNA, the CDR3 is TGTGCCAGCAGCTTATTCGGTGAAGTGCAGTTCTTC.

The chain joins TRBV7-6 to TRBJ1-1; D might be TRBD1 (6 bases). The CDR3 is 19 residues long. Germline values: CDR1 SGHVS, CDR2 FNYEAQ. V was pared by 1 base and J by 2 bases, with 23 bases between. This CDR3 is CASSLGGWEAGAENTEAFF. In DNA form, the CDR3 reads TGTGCCAGCAGCTTAGGGGGCTGGGAGGCAGGGGCGGAAAACACTGAAGCTTTCTTT.

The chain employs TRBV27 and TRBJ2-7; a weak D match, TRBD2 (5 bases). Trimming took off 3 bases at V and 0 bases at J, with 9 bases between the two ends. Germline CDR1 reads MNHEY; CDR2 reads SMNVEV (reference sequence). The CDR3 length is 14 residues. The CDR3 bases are TGTGCCAGCAGTTTTAGCGCGAGCTCCTACGAGCAGTACTTC. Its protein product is CASSFSASSYEQYF.

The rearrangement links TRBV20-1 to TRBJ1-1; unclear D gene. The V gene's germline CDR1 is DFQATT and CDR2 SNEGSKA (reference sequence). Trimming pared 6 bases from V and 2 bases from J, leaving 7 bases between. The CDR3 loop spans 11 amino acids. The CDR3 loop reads CSARRNTEAFF. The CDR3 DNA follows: TGCAGTGCCAGGCGTAACACTGAAGCTTTCTTT.

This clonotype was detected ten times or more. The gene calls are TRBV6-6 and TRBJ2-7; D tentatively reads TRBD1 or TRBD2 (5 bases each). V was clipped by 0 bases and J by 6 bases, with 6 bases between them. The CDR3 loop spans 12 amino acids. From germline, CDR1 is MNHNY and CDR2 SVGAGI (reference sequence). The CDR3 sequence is CASSYSGGEQYV. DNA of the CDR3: TGTGCCAGCAGTTACTCTGGGGGCGAGCAGTACGTC.

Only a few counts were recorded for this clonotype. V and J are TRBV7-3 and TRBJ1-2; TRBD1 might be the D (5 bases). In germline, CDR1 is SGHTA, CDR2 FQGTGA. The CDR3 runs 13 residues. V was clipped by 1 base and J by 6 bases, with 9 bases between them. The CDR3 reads CASSLNGGNGYTF. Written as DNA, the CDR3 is TGTGCCAGCAGCTTAAACGGGGGAAATGGCTACACCTTC. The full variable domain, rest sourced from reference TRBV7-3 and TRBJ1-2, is GAGVSQTPSNKVTEKGKYVELRCDPISGHTALYWYRQSLGQGPEFLIYFQGTGAADDSGLPNDRFFAVRPEGSVSTLKIQRTERGDSAVYLCASSLNGGNGYTFGSGTRLTVV.

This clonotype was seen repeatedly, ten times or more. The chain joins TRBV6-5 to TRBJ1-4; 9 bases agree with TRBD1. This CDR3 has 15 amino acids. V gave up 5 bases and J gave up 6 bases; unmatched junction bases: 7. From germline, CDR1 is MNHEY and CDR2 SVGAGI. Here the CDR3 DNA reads TGTGCCAGCAGTAGTTCCGGGACAGGGCATGAAAAACTGTTTTTT. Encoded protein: CASSSSGTGHEKLFF.

CDR3 DNA sequence: TGTGCCAGCAGTATTTATCCGGGACTAGCGGGGGACCGGTCAACGCAGTATTTT. Translating it yields CASSIYPGLAGDRSTQYF. This chain connects TRBV27 to TRBJ2-3, with TRBD2 matching over 14 bases. The germline V gene has CDR1 MNHEY and CDR2 SMNVEV (reference sequence). V shed 5 bases, J shed 9 bases, and the junction held 16 bases outside the gene matches. CDR3 length equals 18 residues.

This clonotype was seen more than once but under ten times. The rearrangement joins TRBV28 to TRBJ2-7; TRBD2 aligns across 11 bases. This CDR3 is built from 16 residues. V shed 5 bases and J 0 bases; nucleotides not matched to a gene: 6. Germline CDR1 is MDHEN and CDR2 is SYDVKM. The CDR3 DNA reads TGTGCCAGCAGTCCCGCGACTAGCGGGGACTCCTACGAGCAGTACGTC. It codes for CASSPATSGDSYEQYV.

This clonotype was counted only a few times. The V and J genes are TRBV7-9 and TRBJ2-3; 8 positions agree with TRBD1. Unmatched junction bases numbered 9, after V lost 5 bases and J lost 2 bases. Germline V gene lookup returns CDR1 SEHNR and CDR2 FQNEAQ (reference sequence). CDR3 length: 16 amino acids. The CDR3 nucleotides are TGTGCCAGCAGCCCTACAGGGGGTGGTCCCACAGATACGCAGTATTTT. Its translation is CASSPTGGGPTDTQYF.

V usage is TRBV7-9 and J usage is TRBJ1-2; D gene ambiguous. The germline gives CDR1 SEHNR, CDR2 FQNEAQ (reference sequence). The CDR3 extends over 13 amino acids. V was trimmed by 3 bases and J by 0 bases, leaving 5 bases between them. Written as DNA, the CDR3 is TGTGCCAGCAGCTTTGATACTAACTATGGCTACACCTTC. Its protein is CASSFDTNYGYTF.

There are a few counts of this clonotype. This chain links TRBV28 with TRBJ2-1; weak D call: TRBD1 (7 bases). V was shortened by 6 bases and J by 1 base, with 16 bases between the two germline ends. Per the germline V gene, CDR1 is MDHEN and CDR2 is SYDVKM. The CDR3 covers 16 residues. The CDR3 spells CASSYGGGSSYNEQFF. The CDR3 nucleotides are TGTGCCAGCAGCTACGGAGGGGGCTCTTCCTACAATGAGCAGTTCTTC.

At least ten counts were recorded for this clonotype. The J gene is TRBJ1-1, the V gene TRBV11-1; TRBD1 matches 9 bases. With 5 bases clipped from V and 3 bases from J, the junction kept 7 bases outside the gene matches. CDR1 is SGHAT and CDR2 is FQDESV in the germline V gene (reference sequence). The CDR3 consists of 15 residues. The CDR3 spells CASSPIGTGYTEAFF. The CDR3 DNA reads TGTGCCAGCAGCCCGATAGGGACAGGGTACACTGAAGCTTTCTTT. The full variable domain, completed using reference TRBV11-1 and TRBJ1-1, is EAEVAQSPRYKITEKSQAVAFWCDPISGHATLYWYRQILGQGPELLVQFQDESVVDDSQLPKDRFSAERLKGVDSTLKIQPAELGDSAMYLCASSPIGTGYTEAFFGQGTRLTVV.

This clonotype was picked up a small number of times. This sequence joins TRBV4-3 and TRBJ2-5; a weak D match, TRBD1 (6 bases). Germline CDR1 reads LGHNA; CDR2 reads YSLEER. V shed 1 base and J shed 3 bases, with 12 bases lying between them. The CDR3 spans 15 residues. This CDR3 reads CASSQGRNREETQYF. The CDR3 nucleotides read TGCGCCAGCAGCCAAGGGAGGAACAGGGAAGAGACCCAGTACTTC.

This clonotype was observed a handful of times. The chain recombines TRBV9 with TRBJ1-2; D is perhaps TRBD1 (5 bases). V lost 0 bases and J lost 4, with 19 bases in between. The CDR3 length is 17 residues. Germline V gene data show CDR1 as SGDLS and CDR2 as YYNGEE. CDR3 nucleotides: TGTGCCAGCAGCGTAGGAGGGCAGGGCCACTTTTTCTATGGCTACACCTTC. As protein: CASSVGGQGHFFYGYTF. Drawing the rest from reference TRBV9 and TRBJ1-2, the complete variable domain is DSGVTQTPKHLITATGQRVTLRCSPRSGDLSVYWYQQSLDQGLQFLIQYYNGEERAKGNILERFSAQQFPDLHSELNLSSLELGDSALYFCASSVGGQGHFFYGYTFGSGTRLTVV.

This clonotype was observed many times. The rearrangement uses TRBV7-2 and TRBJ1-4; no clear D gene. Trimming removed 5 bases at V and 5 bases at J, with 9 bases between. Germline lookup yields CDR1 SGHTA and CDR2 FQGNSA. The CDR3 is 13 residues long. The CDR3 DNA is TGTGCCAGCAGCAGGGCTATCAATGAAAAACTGTTTTTT. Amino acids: CASSRAINEKLFF.

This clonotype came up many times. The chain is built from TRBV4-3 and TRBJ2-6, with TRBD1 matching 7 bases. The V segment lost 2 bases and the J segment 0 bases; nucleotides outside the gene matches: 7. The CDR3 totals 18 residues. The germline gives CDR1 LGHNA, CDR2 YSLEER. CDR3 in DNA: TGCGCCAGCAGCCAACCGCAGGGGGTTTTCTCTGGGGCCAACGTCCTGACTTTC. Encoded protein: CASSQPQGVFSGANVLTF.

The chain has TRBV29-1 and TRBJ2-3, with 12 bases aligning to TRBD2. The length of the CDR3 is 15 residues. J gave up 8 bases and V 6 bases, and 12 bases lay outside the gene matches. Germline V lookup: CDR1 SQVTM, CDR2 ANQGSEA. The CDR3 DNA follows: TGCAGCGTCGTTCCTAGCGGGGGGGCGTTGAGTACGCAGTATTTT. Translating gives CSVVPSGGALSTQYF.

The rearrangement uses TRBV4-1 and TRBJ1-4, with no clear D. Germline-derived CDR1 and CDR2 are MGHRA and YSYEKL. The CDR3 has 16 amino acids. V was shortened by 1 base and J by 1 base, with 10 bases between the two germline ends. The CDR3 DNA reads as TGCGCCAGCAGCCAAGCCCCGACGGGAACTAATGAAAAACTGTTTTTT. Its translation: CASSQAPTGTNEKLFF.

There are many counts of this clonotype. The CDR3 bases are TGCAGTGCTAGAGACAGCGGAAATCAGCCCCAGCATTTT. It is translated as CSARDSGNQPQHF. The chain uses TRBV20-1 and TRBJ1-5; D gene uncertain. Trimming took off 0 bases at V and 4 bases at J, with 7 bases between the two ends. CDR3 length: 13 amino acids. Germline V lookup: CDR1 DFQATT, CDR2 SNEGSKA (reference sequence).

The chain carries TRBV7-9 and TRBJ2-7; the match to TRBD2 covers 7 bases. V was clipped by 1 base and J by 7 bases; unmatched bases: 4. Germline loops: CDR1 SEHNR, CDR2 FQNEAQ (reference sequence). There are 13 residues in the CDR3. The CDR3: CASSLEWGGEQYF. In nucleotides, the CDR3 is TGTGCCAGCAGCTTAGAGTGGGGGGGAGAGCAGTACTTC.

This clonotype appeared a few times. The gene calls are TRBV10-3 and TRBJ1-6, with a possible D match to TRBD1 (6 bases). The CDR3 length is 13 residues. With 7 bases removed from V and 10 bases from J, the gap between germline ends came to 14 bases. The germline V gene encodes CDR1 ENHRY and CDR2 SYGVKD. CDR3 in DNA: TGTGCCATCACTAGGGGGTTTGGATCACCCCTCCACTTT. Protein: CAITRGFGSPLHF.

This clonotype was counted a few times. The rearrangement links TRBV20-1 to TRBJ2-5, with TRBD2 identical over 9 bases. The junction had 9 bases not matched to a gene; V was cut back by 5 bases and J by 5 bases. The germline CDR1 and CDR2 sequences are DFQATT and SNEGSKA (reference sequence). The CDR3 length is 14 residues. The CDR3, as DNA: TGCAGTGCTCGCTCTCTACTAGCGGGCGAGACCCAGTACTTC. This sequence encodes CSARSLLAGETQYF.

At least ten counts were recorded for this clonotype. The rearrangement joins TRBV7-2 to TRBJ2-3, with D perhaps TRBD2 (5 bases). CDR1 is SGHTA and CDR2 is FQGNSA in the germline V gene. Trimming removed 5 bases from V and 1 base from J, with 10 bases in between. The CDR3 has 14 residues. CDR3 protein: CASSLTRGTDTQYF. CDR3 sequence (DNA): TGTGCCAGCAGCCTAACGAGGGGCACAGATACGCAGTATTTT.

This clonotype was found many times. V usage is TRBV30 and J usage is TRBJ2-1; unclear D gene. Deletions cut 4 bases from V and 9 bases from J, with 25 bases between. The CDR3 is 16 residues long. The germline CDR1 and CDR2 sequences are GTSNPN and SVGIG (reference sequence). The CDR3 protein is CAWTPRSKSVYAEQFF. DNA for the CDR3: TGTGCCTGGACCCCCCGAAGCAAAAGCGTGTACGCTGAGCAGTTCTTC.